The rows below give T cell receptor beta chains drawn from one sample of a study of response to subunit inactivated influenza vaccine. Each CDR3 protein is one row after TCRdb ran MiXCR on the RT-PCR reads. The table includes about 800,000 distinct CDR3 sequences, approximately 21% detected once. This specimen was PBMCs from blood, taken 5 days after vaccination. The source of these receptors is a man aged 50 or older who received an inactivated influenza vaccine. CDR3s include the opening cysteine and the closing phenylalanine or tryptophan. Each record gives: D gene, J gene, clone size, V gene, CDR3 protein, CDR3 DNA. D genes are given only for firm matches. Rows give clone size only sometimes, using once, few, many, or a class for an expanded clone.

D: TRBD1; J: TRBJ2-1; size: many; V: TRBV12-3/TRBV12-4; CDR3: CASSGQGAYNEQFF; DNA: TGTGCCAGCAGCGGACAGGGGGCCTACAATGAGCAGTTCTTC
D: .; J: TRBJ2-7; size: few; V: TRBV5-1; CDR3: CASRYIETYEQYF; DNA: TGCGCCAGCCGATACATCGAAACCTACGAGCAGTACTTC
D: .; J: TRBJ2-2; size: few; V: TRBV19; CDR3: CASSIDRAGRELFF; DNA: TGTGCCAGTAGTATAGATCGTGCAGGCAGAGAGCTGTTTTTT
D: .; J: TRBJ1-2; size: .; V: TRBV12-3/TRBV12-4; CDR3: CASSYRDNYGYTF; DNA: TGTGCCAGCAGTTACCGGGACAACTATGGCTACACCTTC
D: TRBD1; J: TRBJ2-2; size: few; V: TRBV7-8; CDR3: CASSLEGGRNTGELFF; DNA: TGTGCCAGCAGCTTAGAAGGGGGCCGAAACACCGGGGAGCTGTTCTTT
D: TRBD2; J: TRBJ2-1; size: few; V: TRBV20-1; CDR3: CSARDPAGGYNEQFF; DNA: TGCAGTGCTAGAGATCCAGCGGGAGGGTACAATGAGCAGTTCTTC
D: .; J: TRBJ1-2; size: .; V: TRBV11-2; CDR3: CASSLDGGPYGYTF; DNA: TGTGCCAGCAGCTTAGACGGGGGGCCGTATGGCTACACCTTC
D: .; J: TRBJ2-2; size: .; V: TRBV11-2; CDR3: CASSLVSYTGELFF; DNA: TGTGCCAGCAGCTTAGTATCGTACACCGGGGAGCTGTTTTTT
D: TRBD1; J: TRBJ2-3; size: few; V: TRBV4-2; CDR3: CASSQAKNRDRGPDTQYF; DNA: TGTGCCAGCAGCCAAGCTAAGAACCGGGACAGGGGTCCAGATACGCAGTATTTT
D: .; J: TRBJ2-1; size: few; V: TRBV20-1; CDR3: CSAETSGSQFF; DNA: TGCAGTGCGGAGACCAGCGGATCGCAGTTCTTC
D: .; J: TRBJ2-1; size: .; V: TRBV12-3/TRBV12-4; CDR3: CASSPGILAGEQFF; DNA: TGTGCCAGCAGTCCTGGGATTTTGGCGGGTGAGCAGTTCTTC
D: .; J: TRBJ2-7; size: .; V: TRBV10-3; CDR3: CAISPGVQAYEQYF; DNA: TGTGCCATCAGCCCAGGGGTGCAAGCCTACGAGCAGTACTTC
D: .; J: TRBJ2-6; size: few; V: TRBV11-1; CDR3: CASSLGRVGGANVLTF; DNA: TGTGCCAGCAGCTTAGGAAGGGTCGGTGGGGCCAACGTCCTGACTTTC
D: TRBD2; J: TRBJ2-3; size: many; V: TRBV3-1; CDR3: CASSQDWDASGASSNTQYF; DNA: TGTGCCAGCAGCCAAGATTGGGATGCTAGCGGAGCTTCTTCAAATACGCAGTATTTT
D: TRBD1; J: TRBJ2-7; size: few; V: TRBV2; CDR3: CASSERGQRSYEQYF; DNA: TGTGCCAGCAGTGAAAGGGGGCAAAGGTCCTACGAGCAGTACTTC
D: TRBD2; J: TRBJ2-2; size: .; V: TRBV4-3; CDR3: CASSQGSAGSAGELFF; DNA: TGCGCCAGCAGCCAAGGTTCAGCGGGATCTGCCGGGGAGCTGTTTTTT
D: TRBD2; J: TRBJ2-5; size: .; V: TRBV10-3; CDR3: CAISSTSGAQETQYF; DNA: TGTGCCATCAGCTCAACTAGCGGGGCCCAAGAGACCCAGTACTTC
D: TRBD1; J: TRBJ2-2; size: few; V: TRBV6-5; CDR3: CASSWTGSGELFF; DNA: TGTGCCAGCAGTTGGACAGGTTCCGGGGAGCTGTTTTTT
D: TRBD1; J: TRBJ1-1; size: .; V: TRBV4-3; CDR3: CASSHQGGSTEAFF; DNA: TGCGCCAGCAGCCACCAGGGGGGATCCACTGAAGCTTTCTTT
D: TRBD1; J: TRBJ2-7; size: once; V: TRBV5-1; CDR3: CASSTSGTVRAEQYF; DNA: TGCGCCAGCAGCACCTCCGGGACAGTCAGGGCCGAGCAGTACTTC
D: TRBD1; J: TRBJ2-5; size: .; V: TRBV24-1; CDR3: CATSDLGQVNQETQYF; DNA: TGTGCCACCAGTGACCTGGGACAGGTTAACCAAGAGACCCAGTACTTC
D: .; J: TRBJ2-7; size: few; V: TRBV20-1; CDR3: CSAGTGTGISYEQYF; DNA: TGCAGTGCTGGGACCGGCACAGGGATATCGTACGAGCAGTACTTC
D: .; J: TRBJ1-5; size: .; V: TRBV12-3/TRBV12-4; CDR3: CASSVDWGGNQPQHF; DNA: TGTGCCAGCAGTGTCGACTGGGGGGGCAATCAGCCCCAGCATTTT
D: .; J: TRBJ2-3; size: .; V: TRBV5-1; CDR3: CASSPPVVGTQYF; DNA: TGCGCCAGCAGCCCACCGGTCGTAGGTACGCAGTATTTT
D: TRBD2; J: TRBJ2-7; size: .; V: TRBV11-2; CDR3: CASSLGLAGGQQYF; DNA: TGTGCCAGCAGCTTAGGACTAGCGGGAGGTCAGCAGTACTTC
D: .; J: TRBJ1-5; size: .; V: TRBV18; CDR3: CASSQGQDYQPQHF; DNA: TGTGCCAGCTCACAAGGGCAGGACTATCAGCCCCAGCATTTT
D: .; J: TRBJ1-2; size: few; V: TRBV24-1; CDR3: CATSDPATGDGYTF; DNA: TGTGCCACCAGTGACCCAGCAACGGGGGATGGCTACACCTTC
D: .; J: TRBJ2-7; size: few; V: TRBV7-9; CDR3: CASSLPRQSYEQYF; DNA: TGTGCCAGCAGCTTACCCCGACAGTCCTACGAGCAGTACTTC
D: TRBD1; J: TRBJ2-2; size: few; V: TRBV11-2; CDR3: CASSLGQITGELFF; DNA: TGTGCCAGCAGCCTGGGACAGATCACCGGGGAGCTGTTTTTT
D: .; J: TRBJ2-6; size: few; V: TRBV5-1; CDR3: CASRTTPVGANVLTF; DNA: TGCGCCAGCAGAACGACCCCGGTTGGGGCCAACGTCCTGACTTTC
D: .; J: TRBJ1-6; size: many; V: TRBV20-1; CDR3: CSASSREQYNSPLHF; DNA: TGCAGTGCTAGTTCCAGAGAGCAGTATAATTCACCCCTCCACTTT
D: .; J: TRBJ1-5; size: .; V: TRBV27; CDR3: CASSPSWGGQPQHF; DNA: TGTGCCAGCAGTCCGTCTTGGGGCGGGCAGCCCCAGCATTTT
D: .; J: TRBJ2-1; size: few; V: TRBV25-1; CDR3: CASSDTGFRGHEQFF; DNA: TGTGCCAGCAGTGATACAGGGTTCCGCGGACATGAGCAGTTCTTC
D: TRBD2; J: TRBJ2-1; size: few; V: TRBV20-1; CDR3: CSGTTSGGTFYNEQFF; DNA: TGCAGTGGGACGACTAGCGGGGGGACCTTTTACAATGAGCAGTTCTTC
D: .; J: TRBJ2-3; size: many; V: TRBV7-2; CDR3: CASSWDGNTQYF; DNA: TGTGCCAGCAGCTGGGACGGAAATACGCAGTATTTT
D: .; J: TRBJ2-5; size: many; V: TRBV5-6; CDR3: CASSEFLVVGPETQYF; DNA: TGTGCCAGCAGCGAGTTTTTGGTTGTGGGTCCAGAGACCCAGTACTTC
D: TRBD1; J: TRBJ2-1; size: .; V: TRBV7-2; CDR3: CASSSRDRDEQFF; DNA: TGTGCCAGCAGCTCCCGGGACAGGGATGAGCAGTTCTTC